This T cell receptor beta chain originates from a study of shared clonotypes between healthy human individuals. The CDR3 contains 12 residues. The germline V gene has CDR1 SQVTM and CDR2 ANQGSEA. J lost 10 bases, V lost 7 bases, and 11 bases had no gene match. Using immunoSEQ multiplex PCR, the repertoire was profiled, and TCRdb retains in-frame clones only, with some absent. The profile shows about 330,000 clones, less than 85% of them singletons. The chain joins TRBV29-1 to TRBJ1-1; 8 bases map to TRBD1. The source of this sequence is a young man in good health. Source material: memory CD4+ T cells sorted from blood. Subset described: CD45RA-negative fraction. The CDR3, as DNA: TGCAGCGCTTCGGACAGGGTGCGCGGAGCTTTCTTT. This gives the protein CSASDRVRGAFF.